Below are 28 T cell receptor beta chains sequenced from a single sample in a study of control samples from healthy donors and cancer patients. TCRdb keeps only in-frame clones here, not all; method: immunoSEQ multiplex PCR. Here the sample spans tens of thousands of clones, roughly 89% being singletons. Material: PBMCs. These receptor sequences come from a man aged 50 to 59 with lung cancer.

The chain couples TRBV6-6 to TRBJ2-1, with D uncertain. V was trimmed by 2 bases and J by 6 bases, leaving 8 bases between them. CDR1 is MNHNY and CDR2 is SVGAGI in the germline V gene (reference sequence). The CDR3 totals 13 residues. CDR3 sequence: CASSYITGNEQFF. Written as DNA, the CDR3 is TGTGCCAGCAGTTACATAACCGGCAATGAGCAGTTCTTC.

This clone was observed a few times. The chain is built from TRBV19 and TRBJ2-1, with D possibly being TRBD2 (6 bases). The CDR3 covers 15 residues. Between the trimmed V and J ends, which lost 5 bases and 4 bases, there was a span of 15 bases. Germline CDR1 is LNHDA and CDR2 is SQIVND (reference sequence). Here the CDR3 reads CASSFSYAGYNEQFF. As DNA, the CDR3 is TGTGCCAGTAGTTTTTCCTATGCGGGGTACAATGAGCAGTTCTTC.

V usage is TRBV4-1 and J usage is TRBJ2-7; no reliable D call. This CDR3 has 15 amino acids. From germline, CDR1 is MGHRA and CDR2 YSYEKL. V was cut by 5 bases and J by 0 bases, with 14 bases left in between. CDR3 coding DNA: TGCGCCAGCAGCATTCAAACCGGGCTCTCCTACGAGCAGTACTTC. Translated: CASSIQTGLSYEQYF.

The chain joins TRBV28 to TRBJ2-7, with 7 bases that match TRBD2. The length of the CDR3 is 13 residues. CDR1 and CDR2 from the germline V gene are MDHEN and SYDVKM. V was pared by 8 bases and J by 0 bases, with 4 bases of the junction left unmatched. CDR3 amino acids: CASLRGDSYEQYF. The DNA for the CDR3 is TGTGCCAGCCTTCGGGGGGACTCCTACGAGCAGTACTTC.

The chain's CDR3 is CAWSVTQGAGYTF. The CDR3 coding sequence is TGTGCCTGGAGTGTAACACAGGGGGCTGGCTACACCTTC. This chain connects TRBV30 to TRBJ1-2, with 9 bases lining up with TRBD1. Germline-derived CDR1 and CDR2 are GTSNPN and SVGIG (reference sequence). The ends lost 0 bases at V and 7 bases at J; junction bases unmatched: 3. The CDR3 contains 13 residues.

This sequence joins TRBV4-3 and TRBJ2-2, with a tentative D call TRBD1 (5 bases). The CDR3 sequence is 15 residues long. The V gene's germline CDR1 is LGHNA and CDR2 YSLEER. The ends were cut back, 6 bases at V and 7 bases at J, with 18 bases in the middle. CDR3: CASSPMGQGIGELFF. Here the CDR3 DNA reads TGCGCCAGCAGTCCAATGGGGCAGGGTATCGGGGAGCTGTTTTTT.

The chain couples TRBV7-3 to TRBJ2-3; D may match TRBD1 or TRBD2 (6 bases each). CDR3 length equals 15 residues. V lost 5 bases, J lost 8 bases, and 20 bases lay in between. CDR1 and CDR2 from the germline V gene are SGHTA and FQGTGA. This CDR3 is CASSPQGSGVGTQYF. The DNA of the CDR3 is TGTGCCAGCAGCCCACAGGGATCGGGGGTTGGTACGCAGTATTTT.

This clone was seen just once. This rearrangement joins TRBV19 to TRBJ2-1; the D is unclear. Per the germline V gene, CDR1 is LNHDA and CDR2 is SQIVND (reference sequence). Trimming cost V 1 base and J 9 bases, with 10 bases left between them. The CDR3 sequence is 13 residues long. Here the CDR3 reads CASSIGTQGEQFF. The CDR3 DNA reads as TGTGCCAGTAGTATAGGGACGCAAGGTGAGCAGTTCTTC. Variable domain in full (rest from reference TRBV19 and TRBJ2-1): DGGITQSPKYLFRKEGQNVTLSCEQNLNHDAMYWYRQDPGQGLRLIYYSQIVNDFQKGDIAEGYSVSREKKESFPLTVTSAQKNPTAFYLCASSIGTQGEQFFGPGTRLTVL.

The chain is built from TRBV5-6 and TRBJ2-4; 10 bases fit TRBD1. Losses at the gene ends were 6 bases for V and 10 bases for J; bases not matched to a gene: 7. This CDR3 comprises 13 residues. Germline CDR1 reads SGHDT; CDR2 reads YYEEEE. CDR3 sequence (DNA): TGTGCCAGCACCCCGTGGACAGGGGGAATTCAGTACTTC. It yields the protein CASTPWTGGIQYF.

This chain joins TRBV5-6 and TRBJ1-3, with D unresolved. The V and J ends lost 4 bases and 0 bases respectively, with 8 bases between them. Germline loops: CDR1 SGHDT, CDR2 YYEEEE. This CDR3 comprises 14 residues. Here the CDR3 DNA reads TGTGCCAGCAGCCGACTTGACTCTGGAAACACCATATATTTT. This sequence encodes CASSRLDSGNTIYF.

The chain joins TRBV19 to TRBJ1-2; D uncertain. CDR3 length equals 15 residues. Trimming removed 6 bases from V and 7 bases from J, with 21 bases in between. Looked up from germline, CDR1 is LNHDA and CDR2 is SQIVND (reference sequence). CDR3 nucleotide sequence: TGTGCCAGTAGAACATCCGTCGTGCGGGATCTTGGCTACACCTTC. The encoded protein is CASRTSVVRDLGYTF.

The V and J genes are TRBV10-3 and TRBJ2-3; maybe TRBD2 (6 bases). This CDR3 comprises 14 residues. The germline gives CDR1 ENHRY, CDR2 SYGVKD. The V and J ends lost 10 bases and 1 base respectively, with 15 bases between them. The CDR3 nucleotides are TGTGCCACCCACGCCCCTAGCGGCACAGATACGCAGTATTTT. It codes for CATHAPSGTDTQYF.

The rearrangement links TRBV29-1 to TRBJ2-3; D is tentatively TRBD1 or TRBD2 (6 bases each). Germline V gene data show CDR1 as SQVTM and CDR2 as ANQGSEA. CDR3 length: 13 amino acids. V gave up 4 bases and J gave up 1 base, with 9 bases separating them. The CDR3 DNA is TGCAGCGTTGCAGGGGAGGGCACAGATACGCAGTATTTT. It yields the protein CSVAGEGTDTQYF.

The chain couples TRBV7-8 to TRBJ2-1; D may be TRBD1 or TRBD2 (5 bases each). The germline V gene has CDR1 SGHVS and CDR2 FQNEAQ. The CDR3 is 14 amino acids. The V and J ends lost 2 bases and 9 bases respectively, with 14 bases between them. The CDR3, as DNA: TGTGCCAGCAGCTTATTGACTGGGGCGGGTGAGCAGTTCTTC. This encodes CASSLLTGAGEQFF.

This chain links TRBV6-6 with TRBJ2-7; 7 bases are shared with TRBD2. Germline V lookup: CDR1 MNHNY, CDR2 SVGAGI (reference sequence). This CDR3 spans 14 amino acids. V shed 7 bases, J shed 7 bases, and the junction held 13 bases outside the gene matches. CDR3 loop: CASTQGLPSWEQYF. The CDR3 region has the DNA TGTGCCAGCACCCAGGGACTACCCTCCTGGGAGCAGTACTTC.

This rearrangement joins TRBV19 to TRBJ1-2, with 7 bases aligning to TRBD1. After removal of 5 bases from V and 0 bases from J, the junction contained 6 bases not matched to a gene. The length of the CDR3 is 15 residues. Germline V CDR1 and CDR2: LNHDA, SQIVND (reference sequence). The CDR3 DNA sequence: TGTGCCAGTAGTCCCCGGGACAGTCCTAACTATGGCTACACCTTC. Its translation is CASSPRDSPNYGYTF. Full variable domain (outside the CDR3, taken from reference TRBV19 and TRBJ1-2): DGGITQSPKYLFRKEGQNVTLSCEQNLNHDAMYWYRQDPGQGLRLIYYSQIVNDFQKGDIAEGYSVSREKKESFPLTVTSAQKNPTAFYLCASSPRDSPNYGYTFGSGTRLTVV.

The CDR3 DNA follows: TGCAGCGTAAGCCTCACAGGCGGAAGATCACCCCTCCACTTT. Amino acids: CSVSLTGGRSPLHF. This chain uses TRBV29-1 with TRBJ1-6, with D perhaps TRBD1 (5 bases). V was pared by 6 bases and J by 10 bases, with 19 bases between. The germline V gene has CDR1 SQVTM and CDR2 ANQGSEA. This CDR3 has 14 amino acids.

CDR3 residues: CSVENSYEQYF. In nucleotides, the CDR3 is TGCAGCGTTGAAAACTCCTACGAGCAGTACTTC. The gene calls are TRBV29-1 and TRBJ2-7; the D is unclear. The length of the CDR3 is 11 residues. CDR1 SQVTM and CDR2 ANQGSEA come from the germline V gene. V dropped 2 bases and J dropped 0 bases, with 2 bases sitting between them.

This clone was seen just once. The chain links TRBV10-1 to TRBJ2-2; D is possibly TRBD1 (6 bases). CDR3 size: 17 residues. Trimming left V 2 bases short and J 0 bases short, with 13 bases between. The germline V gene has CDR1 WNHNN and CDR2 SYGVQD (reference sequence). The CDR3 protein is CASSESKGGSNTGELFF. DNA of the CDR3: TGCGCCAGCAGTGAGAGCAAAGGGGGATCGAACACCGGGGAGCTGTTTTTT.

The chain employs TRBV14 and TRBJ2-7, with D unclear. The CDR3 contains 13 residues. Trimming pared 3 bases from V and 1 base from J, leaving 7 bases between. The germline V gene encodes CDR1 SGHDN and CDR2 FVKESK. This chain's CDR3 is CASSHLGSYEQYF. In nucleotides, the CDR3 is TGTGCCAGCAGCCATCTAGGATCCTACGAGCAGTACTTC.

The chain combines TRBV30 with TRBJ2-5; 10 nucleotides align to TRBD1. Losses at the gene ends were 5 bases for V and 4 bases for J; bases not matched to a gene: 4. Germline V gene sequence: CDR1 GTSNPN, CDR2 SVGIG (reference sequence). CDR3 length: 13 residues. In DNA, the CDR3 is TGTGCCTGGGGGACAGGGGCCCCAGAGACCCAGTACTTC. Its translation: CAWGTGAPETQYF.

The J gene is TRBJ1-2, the V gene TRBV27; 9 nucleotides agree with TRBD1. The length of the CDR3 is 16 residues. Germline loops: CDR1 MNHEY, CDR2 SMNVEV (reference sequence). The J segment lost 4 bases and the V segment lost 7 bases, leaving 13 bases of the junction unmatched. The CDR3 DNA reads as TGTGCCAGCATTAAGGCCGGGACAGGGAATTTCTATGGCTACACCTTC. Translated, it gives CASIKAGTGNFYGYTF.

The V call is TRBV7-2, the J call TRBJ2-7; perhaps TRBD2 as D (6 bases). Trimming took 1 base from V and 1 from J, leaving 11 bases between them. Germline V gene data show CDR1 as SGHTA and CDR2 as FQGNSA. The CDR3 sequence is 15 residues long. In nucleotides, the CDR3 is TGTGCCAGCAGCTTAGGGGGTAGCGGTTCCTACGAGCAGTACTTC. Translated, it gives CASSLGGSGSYEQYF. Complete variable domain (other parts from reference TRBV7-2 and TRBJ2-7): GAGVSQSPSNKVTEKGKDVELRCDPISGHTALYWYRQSLGQGLEFLIYFQGNSAPDKSGLPSDRFSAERTGGSVSTLTIQRTQQEDSAVYLCASSLGGSGSYEQYFGPGTRLTVT.

This chain uses TRBV15 with TRBJ2-1; 7 bases map to TRBD2. Germline values: CDR1 LNHNV, CDR2 YYDKDF (reference sequence). Trimming cost V 3 bases and J 0 bases; bases outside gene matches: 2. The CDR3 spans 15 residues. CDR3 region: CATSRGGSSYNEQFF. CDR3 coding DNA: TGTGCCACCAGCAGGGGGGGGAGCTCCTACAATGAGCAGTTCTTC.

This sequence joins TRBV19 and TRBJ1-1, with TRBD1 identical over 7 bases. V gave up 5 bases and J gave up 5 bases; unmatched junction bases: 5. Germline V gives CDR1 LNHDA, CDR2 SQIVND (reference sequence). This CDR3 comprises 13 residues. The DNA of the CDR3 is TGTGCCAGTAGTGTGACAGGGCGGACTGAAGCTTTCTTT. Translated: CASSVTGRTEAFF.

CDR3 DNA: TGTGCCAGCAAACAGGGGGCTCTATTTCCTAACGAGCAGTACTTC. It encodes CASKQGALFPNEQYF. This chain joins TRBV2 and TRBJ2-7, with TRBD1 matching 9 bases. CDR1 SNHLY and CDR2 FYNNEI come from the germline V gene. V lost 7 bases, J lost 5 bases, and 12 bases stayed unmatched. CDR3 size: 15 residues. Looking up the rest from reference TRBV2 and TRBJ2-7 gives the full variable domain: EPEVTQTPSHQVTQMGQEVILRCVPISNHLYFYWYRQILGQKVEFLVSFYNNEISEKSEIFDDQFSVERPDGSNFTLKIRSTKLEDSAMYFCASKQGALFPNEQYFGPGTRLTVT.

The rearrangement links TRBV6-5 to TRBJ1-2; 11 nucleotides match TRBD1. There are 13 residues in the CDR3. J lost 5 bases, V lost 9 bases, and 5 bases had no gene match. Looked up from germline, CDR1 is MNHEY and CDR2 is SVGAGI. This CDR3 reads CASTRDRGYGYTF. CDR3 coding DNA: TGTGCCAGTACCCGGGACAGGGGGTATGGCTACACCTTC.

This rearrangement joins TRBV9 to TRBJ2-3, with 11 bases that match TRBD1. This CDR3 spans 15 amino acids. Germline V CDR1 and CDR2: SGDLS, YYNGEE. V lost 0 bases and J lost 4; bases outside the gene matches: 1. CDR3 amino acids: CASSVEDRGPDTQYF. The CDR3 DNA reads TGTGCCAGCAGCGTAGAGGACAGGGGGCCAGATACGCAGTATTTT.